Detailed here is one T cell receptor beta chain. Its antigen is not identified. It was the approximately 120-subject validation cohort, separate from the approximately 700-subject first cohort, to which the donors belonged. The CDR3 covers 16 residues. Germline-derived CDR1 and CDR2 are SGHDT and YYEEEE. V was clipped by 4 bases and J by 5 bases; unmatched bases: 9. This record comes from a study of cytomegalovirus exposure and HLA in healthy donors. General study findings and limits: In vitro, a few CMV-associated chains proved specific for CMV antigens. Among TCR beta chains, those listed as cytomegalovirus-associated numbered over 150.

Produced via immunoSEQ multiplex PCR; TCRdb's table is partial and in-frame only. In the table there are about 150,000 clones, about 88% of which are singletons. The sample comprised PBMCs. The chain couples TRBV5-6 to TRBJ2-2; 9 nucleotides match TRBD1. The source is a man aged 18 to 30 in good health and CMV-seropositive. The CDR3 sequence: CASSPGTGLRTGELFF. The DNA of the CDR3 is TGTGCCAGCAGCCCGGGGACAGGGCTGAGGACCGGGGAGCTGTTTTTT.